This T cell receptor (beta chain) is drawn from a study of OX40 agonist ivuxolimab in advanced cancers. As regards this clone: What it recognizes is unknown.

This CDR3 contains 14 residues. Losses at the gene ends were 7 bases for V and 3 bases for J; bases not matched to a gene: 3. CDR1 and CDR2 from the germline V gene are SNHLY and FYNNEI. Only in-frame clones appear in the TCRdb table, and some are missing; sequencing was by immunoSEQ multiplex PCR. This table has tens of thousands of clones, roughly four fifths appearing once. Whole-study findings and limits: At 0.1 to 3.0 mg/kg and by week 6, clonal expansion occurred in CD4+ and CD8+ blood T cells.

The sequence was collected from an adult with an advanced solid tumor such as melanoma, head and neck, liver or kidney cancer. The V and J genes are TRBV2 and TRBJ2-1; 10 bases match TRBD2. The specimen was CD4+ or CD8+ T cells sorted from blood, collected in a trial of the OX40 agonist ivuxolimab. CDR3 DNA sequence: TGTGCCAGCACCACTAGCGGGAACTACAATGAGCAGTTCTTC. Translating it yields CASTTSGNYNEQFF.